The entry below gives a single TCR beta chain sequence along with its context. Sequenced by immunoSEQ multiplex PCR; TCRdb stores in-frame clones only, minus some. Of around 50,000 clones detected, 83% appear once; the ten largest clones hold less than 5.5%. This entry is derived from a study of Tregs in tolerant kidney transplant recipients. Unstimulated regulatory T cells (CD4+CD25+CD127-), CD4+CD25- non-regulatory cells, CD4 and CD8 cells were FACS-sorted from thawed PBMCs. With 4 bases clipped from V and 16 bases from J, the junction kept 13 bases outside the gene matches. Germline V gives CDR1 LNHDA, CDR2 SQIVND (reference sequence). The CDR3 extends over 14 amino acids.

Sequenced input: CD4+ T cells from blood. The rearrangement uses TRBV19 and TRBJ1-6, with TRBD1 matching over 7 bases. The TCR was taken from a human donor in good health. The CDR3 bases are TGTGCCAGTAGTACCTCGGGACAGCTCTGGGCGCTCCACTTT. Translated, it gives CASSTSGQLWALHF.